This T cell receptor beta chain came from a study of coeliac disease. Study as a whole: High-resolution HLA typing was lacking; TRBV7-2 bias was queried instead.

Whole-study findings and limits: Lamina propria and intraepithelial cell fractions may contain each other's cells. Largely private TRB repertoires meant most sequences were sample-unique.

Clones were sequenced by immunoSEQ multiplex PCR, and TCRdb holds only the in-frame ones, with some missing. The sample has about 3,300 clones; 55% to 70% are singletons. As to this clone: What it recognizes is unknown.

Sequencing used one aliquot of over 400,000 cells per fraction. Germline assignment: CDR1 SGHRS and CDR2 YFSETQ. The CDR3 covers 14 residues. V was shortened by 0 bases and J by 5 bases, with 10 bases between the two germline ends. Sequenced: intraepithelial lymphocytes from the gut. The sequence was obtained from a woman aged 40 to 50. The chain has TRBV5-1 and TRBJ2-3; D is possibly TRBD1 (5 bases). This CDR3 reads CASSLAVQGDTQYF. For the CDR3, the DNA is TGCGCCAGCAGCTTGGCCGTCCAGGGAGATACGCAGTATTTT.